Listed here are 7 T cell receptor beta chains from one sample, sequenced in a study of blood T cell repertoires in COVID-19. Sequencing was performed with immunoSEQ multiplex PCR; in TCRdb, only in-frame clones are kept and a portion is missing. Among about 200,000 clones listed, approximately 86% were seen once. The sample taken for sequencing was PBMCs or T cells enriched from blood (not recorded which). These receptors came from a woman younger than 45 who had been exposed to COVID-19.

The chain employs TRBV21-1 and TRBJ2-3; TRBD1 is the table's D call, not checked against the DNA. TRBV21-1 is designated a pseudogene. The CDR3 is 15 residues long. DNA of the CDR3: TGTGCCAGCAGCAAAGCGCTAGGGGGCACAGATACGCAGTATTTT. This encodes CASSKALGGTDTQYF.

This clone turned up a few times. The CDR3 loop is CASSFDRQTDYEQYF. DNA for the CDR3: TGTGCCAGCAGCTTCGACAGGCAAACCGATTACGAGCAGTACTTC. The V call is TRBV7-9, the J call TRBJ2-7; D is possibly TRBD1 (6 bases). V gave up 3 bases and J gave up 4 bases, with 16 bases separating them. The germline gives CDR1 SEHNR, CDR2 FQNEAQ (reference sequence). The CDR3 contains 15 residues.

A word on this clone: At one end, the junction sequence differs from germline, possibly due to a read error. CDR3 sequence reads: CASSEDRGYSSPLHF. The CDR3 nucleotides read TGTGCCAGCAGTGAAGACAGGGGTTATAGTTCACCCCTCCACTTT. The chain has TRBV2 and TRBJ1-6; 7 bases line up with TRBD1. Germline-derived CDR1 and CDR2 are SNHLY and FYNNEI. This CDR3 spans 15 amino acids. The entire variable domain, with the rest obtained from reference TRBV2 and TRBJ1-6, is as follows: EPEVTQTPSHQVTQMGQEVILRCVPISNHLYFYWYRQILGQKVEFLVSFYNNEISEKSEIFDDQFSVERPDGSNFTLKIRSTKLEDSAMYFCASSEDRGYSSPLHFGNGTRLTVT.

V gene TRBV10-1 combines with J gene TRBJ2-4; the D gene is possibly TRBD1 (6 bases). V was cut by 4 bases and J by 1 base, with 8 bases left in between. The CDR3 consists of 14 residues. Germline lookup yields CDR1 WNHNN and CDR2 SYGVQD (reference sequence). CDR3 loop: CASSGDRAKNIQYF. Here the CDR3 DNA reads TGCGCCAGCAGTGGAGACAGGGCCAAAAACATTCAGTACTTC.

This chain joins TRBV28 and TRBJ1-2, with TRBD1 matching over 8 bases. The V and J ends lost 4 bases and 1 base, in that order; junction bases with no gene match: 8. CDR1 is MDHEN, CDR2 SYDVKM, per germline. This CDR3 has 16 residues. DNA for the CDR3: TGTGCCAGCAGTTCTCCCGCCGACAGGGGTAACTATGGCTACACCTTC. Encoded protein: CASSSPADRGNYGYTF.

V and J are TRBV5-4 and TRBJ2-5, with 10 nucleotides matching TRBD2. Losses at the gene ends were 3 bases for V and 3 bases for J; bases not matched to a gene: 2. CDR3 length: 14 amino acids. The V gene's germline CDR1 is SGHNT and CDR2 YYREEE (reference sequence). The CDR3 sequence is CASSSGLAEETQYF. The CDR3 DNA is TGTGCCAGCAGCTCCGGACTAGCGGAAGAGACCCAGTACTTC.

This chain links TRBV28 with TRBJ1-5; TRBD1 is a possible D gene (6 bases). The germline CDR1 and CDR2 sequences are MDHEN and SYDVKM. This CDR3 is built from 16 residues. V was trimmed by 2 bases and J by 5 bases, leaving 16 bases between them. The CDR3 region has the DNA TGTGCCAGCAGTTTAGGGGTACAGGGTTGGTATCAGCCCCAGCATTTT. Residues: CASSLGVQGWYQPQHF.